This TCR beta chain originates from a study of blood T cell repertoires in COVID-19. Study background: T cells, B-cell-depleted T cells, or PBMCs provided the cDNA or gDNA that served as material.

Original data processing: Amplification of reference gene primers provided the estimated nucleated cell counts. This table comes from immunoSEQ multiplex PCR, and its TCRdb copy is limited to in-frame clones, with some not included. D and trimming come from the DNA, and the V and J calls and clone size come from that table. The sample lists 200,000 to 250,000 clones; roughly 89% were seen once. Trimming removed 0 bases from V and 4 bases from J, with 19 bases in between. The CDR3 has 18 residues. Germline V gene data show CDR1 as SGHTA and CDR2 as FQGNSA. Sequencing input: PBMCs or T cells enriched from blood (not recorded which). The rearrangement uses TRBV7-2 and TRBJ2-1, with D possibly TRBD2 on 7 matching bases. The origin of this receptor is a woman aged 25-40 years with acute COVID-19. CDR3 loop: CASSLAPPGGAEYNEQFF. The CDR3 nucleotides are TGTGCCAGCAGCTTAGCCCCCCCGGGGGGCGCGGAGTACAATGAGCAGTTCTTC.